Each of the 8 T cell receptor beta chains below was sequenced from the same sample in a study of early T cells in non-severe SARS-CoV-2 infection. In TCRdb, the 5' RACE reads were re-called with MiXCR into one record per CDR3 protein. The profile shows around 19,000 distinct CDR3 sequences, approximately 4.3% of them singletons. Input material: whole blood. Receptors were obtained from an adult who was a healthcare worker with PCR-confirmed SARS-CoV-2 infection or an uninfected control (not recorded which).

This clonotype showed up many times. This chain links TRBV6-5 with TRBJ1-5; unclear D gene. Trimming removed 0 bases from V and 4 bases from J, with 7 bases in between. CDR1 MNHEY and CDR2 SVGAGI come from the germline V gene. CDR3 length: 14 amino acids. CDR3 sequence (DNA): TGTGCCAGCAGTTACTCGACTAGGAATCAGCCCCAGCATTTT. Translated, it gives CASSYSTRNQPQHF.

This clonotype occurred many times. The chain couples TRBV4-3 to TRBJ2-1; 13 bases line up with TRBD2. Trimming cost V 4 bases and J 2 bases; bases outside gene matches: 5. The CDR3 loop spans 17 amino acids. In germline, CDR1 is LGHNA, CDR2 YSLEER. The CDR3 DNA reads as TGCGCCAGCAGCCGCCAAACTAGCGGGGGGGCCTACAATGAGCAGTTCTTC. It encodes CASSRQTSGGAYNEQFF.

A remark on this clonotype: Compared with germline, one end of the junction differs, possibly owing to a read error. V and J are TRBV3-1 and TRBJ2-7, with TRBD2 matching over 12 bases. The CDR3 sequence is 15 residues long. From germline, CDR1 is LGHDT and CDR2 YNNKEL (reference sequence). CDR3 protein: CATSLGLAGSYEQYF. The CDR3 DNA reads TGTGCCACCAGCTTAGGACTAGCGGGATCCTACGAGCAGTACTTC.

This clonotype was counted many times. The chain combines TRBV7-3 with TRBJ2-3; 8 bases map to TRBD1. CDR3 length equals 13 residues. In germline, CDR1 is SGHTA, CDR2 FQGTGA. Germline trimming cut 4 bases from V and 7 bases from J; bases unmatched to any gene: 4. The CDR3 is CASSSTGGNTQYF. The CDR3 bases are TGTGCCAGCAGCTCCACAGGGGGGAATACGCAGTATTTT.

This clonotype showed up just a few times. The chain has TRBV9 and TRBJ1-4; D not certain. Germline V gives CDR1 SGDLS, CDR2 YYNGEE. The CDR3 has 15 residues. V shed 1 base and J shed 8 bases, with 15 bases lying between them. DNA for the CDR3: TGTGCCAGCAGCGTAATGGGCACTCTCGGAGAAAAACTGTTTTTT. Translation gives CASSVMGTLGEKLFF.

This clonotype has a count of ten or more. The rearrangement links TRBV5-6 to TRBJ2-2; the match to TRBD1 covers 10 bases. The junction had 12 bases not matched to a gene; V was cut back by 4 bases and J by 6 bases. This CDR3 region has 17 residues. From germline, CDR1 is SGHDT and CDR2 YYEEEE. The CDR3 coding sequence is TGTGCCAGCAGCATCCGACAGGGGGCTGGATTGGCCGGGGAGCTGTTTTTT. Encoded protein: CASSIRQGAGLAGELFF.

This clonotype came up many times. The chain joins TRBV28 to TRBJ1-3; 7 bases are a match to TRBD1. Germline V gene sequence: CDR1 MDHEN, CDR2 SYDVKM. CDR3 length: 15 residues. After removal of 5 bases from V and 0 bases from J, the junction contained 4 bases not matched to a gene. As DNA, the CDR3 is TGTGCCAGCAGTCGACAGGGCCTCTCTGGAAACACCATATATTTT. This translates into CASSRQGLSGNTIYF.

This clonotype was detected a few times. The V call is TRBV19, the J call TRBJ1-2; TRBD1 aligns across 9 bases. Germline CDR1 reads LNHDA; CDR2 reads SQIVND (reference sequence). CDR3 size: 16 residues. The trim removed 5 bases at V and 6 bases at J, leaving 13 bases unmatched. This CDR3 is CASSLYRDRAINGYTF. In DNA form, the CDR3 reads TGTGCCAGTAGTCTTTACCGGGACAGGGCTATTAATGGCTACACCTTC.